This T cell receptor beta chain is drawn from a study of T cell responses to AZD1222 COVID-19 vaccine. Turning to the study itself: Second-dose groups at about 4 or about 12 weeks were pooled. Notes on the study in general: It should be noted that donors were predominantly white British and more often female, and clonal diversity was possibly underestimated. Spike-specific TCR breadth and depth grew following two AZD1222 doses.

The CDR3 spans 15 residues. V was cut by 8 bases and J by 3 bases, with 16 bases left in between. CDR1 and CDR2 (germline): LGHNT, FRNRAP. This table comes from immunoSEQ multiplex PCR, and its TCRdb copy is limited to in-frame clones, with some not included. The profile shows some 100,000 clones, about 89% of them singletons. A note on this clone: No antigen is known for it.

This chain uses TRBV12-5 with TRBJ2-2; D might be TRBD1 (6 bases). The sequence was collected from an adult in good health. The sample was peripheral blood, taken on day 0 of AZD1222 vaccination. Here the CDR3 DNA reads TGTGCTAGTCACCTATCCGGGACATACACCGGGGAGCTGTTTTTT. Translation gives CASHLSGTYTGELFF.